This T cell receptor (beta chain) is from a study of blood T cells in healthy people across ages. All donors came from Russia, were Caucasian and healthy, and spanned ages about 6 to 100. As regards this clonotype: The antigen remains undetermined.

CDR1 and CDR2 (germline): SGHRS, YFSETQ. Trimming removed 2 bases at V and 2 bases at J, with 14 bases between. The CDR3 totals 15 residues. The study's findings and limits: Observed TCR beta diversity per million T cells went down as age went up. This fall followed a roughly linear course with age.

A second about 7 to 12 cycle PCR used barcoded and J-beta primers. Every cDNA molecule carried a tag from a template-switch adaptor bearing 12 random nucleotides. Sequencing yielded, for each sample, at least 3 million paired-end reads carrying CDR3. TCRdb redid the calling of the 5' RACE reads with MiXCR, one entry per CDR3 protein. The sample includes around 1,500,000 distinct CDR3 sequences, about 43% of them seen just once. The TCR was taken from a woman aged 18-30 years in good health. The sample comprised blood. This rearrangement joins TRBV5-1 to TRBJ2-7; a weak D match, TRBD1 (6 bases). The CDR3 loop is CASSFTGSGTYEQYF. CDR3 coding DNA: TGCGCCAGCAGCTTTACAGGGAGTGGGACCTACGAGCAGTACTTC.